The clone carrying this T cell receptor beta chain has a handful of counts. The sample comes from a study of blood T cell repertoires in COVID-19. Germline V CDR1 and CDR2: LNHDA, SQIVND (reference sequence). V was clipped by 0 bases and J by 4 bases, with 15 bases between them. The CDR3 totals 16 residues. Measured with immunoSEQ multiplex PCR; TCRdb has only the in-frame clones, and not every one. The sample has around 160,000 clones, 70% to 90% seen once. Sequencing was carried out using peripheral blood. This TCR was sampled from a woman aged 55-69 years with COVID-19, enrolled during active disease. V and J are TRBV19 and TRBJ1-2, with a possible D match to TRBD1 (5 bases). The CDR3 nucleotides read TGTGCCAGTAGTATAGATGGCCAGGGTAATATCTATGGCTACACCTTC. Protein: CASSIDGQGNIYGYTF.